The clone carrying this T cell receptor beta chain was picked up many times. V was clipped by 6 bases and J by 4 bases; unmatched bases: 9. CDR1 and CDR2 from the germline V gene are LNHDA and SQIVND (reference sequence). The CDR3 sequence is 15 residues long. The data were taken from a study of cytomegalovirus exposure and HLA in healthy donors. Both 60 Vbeta primers and 13 Jbeta primers went into the PCR. Original methodology: Per a later analysis, the number of unique TCR beta chains was around 80 million, of which about 11 million were shared. Repertoires were generated with immunoSEQ multiplex PCR, while TCRdb's copy carries only in-frame clones and drops some. From that table come the V and J calls and clone size; the DNA was used to work out D and trimming. The data contain 100,000 or so clones, about three quarters of them singletons.

This TCR was sampled from a male donor in good health and CMV-seronegative. The sequenced material came from PBMCs. The rearrangement joins TRBV19 to TRBJ2-1; 7 positions match TRBD2. The CDR3 coding sequence is TGTGCCAGTAGCCCTACTAGCGAAAAATACAATGAGCAGTTCTTC. It encodes CASSPTSEKYNEQFF.